These 17 T cell receptor beta chains share one sample of origin, sequenced in a study of blood T cells in healthy people across ages. A second PCR of about 7 to 11 cycles used a sample-barcoded 5' primer and a J-beta primer mix. Using its own MiXCR run on the 5' RACE reads, TCRdb lists one record per CDR3 protein. Among hundreds of thousands of distinct CDR3 sequences listed, just over 55% were seen once. The sequenced sample consisted of blood. All receptors come from a man in his forties or fifties in good health.

This clonotype was seen just once. The chain links TRBV28 to TRBJ2-1; the match to TRBD2 covers 7 bases. The V segment lost 5 bases and the J segment 9 bases; nucleotides outside the gene matches: 13. The CDR3 runs to 15 residues. Germline V lookup: CDR1 MDHEN, CDR2 SYDVKM. As DNA, the CDR3 is TGTGCCAGCAGTATTATGGGCGGGAGAGGGGCTGAGCAGTTCTTC. It translates to CASSIMGGRGAEQFF.

The chain employs TRBV7-3 and TRBJ2-5; the match to TRBD2 covers 7 bases. V shed 6 bases, J shed 4 bases, and the junction held 11 bases outside the gene matches. This CDR3 contains 15 residues. Germline CDR1 and CDR2: SGHTA and FQGTGA. This CDR3 is CASSLNRGSLETQYF. In DNA form, the CDR3 reads TGTGCCAGCAGTCTCAATCGCGGGAGTCTAGAGACCCAGTACTTC.

This clonotype was seen a handful of times. The CDR3 reads CASSSHFKDTQYF. In DNA form, the CDR3 reads TGTGCCAGCAGCTCACATTTTAAGGATACGCAGTATTTT. J is TRBJ2-3 and V is TRBV7-7; no firm D call. Germline V gene data show CDR1 as SSHAT and CDR2 as FNYEAQ (reference sequence). The CDR3 has 13 residues. Deletions cut 4 bases from V and 6 bases from J, with 11 bases between.

This chain joins TRBV2 and TRBJ2-1; the match to TRBD2 covers 8 bases. Germline V gives CDR1 SNHLY, CDR2 FYNNEI. Trimming at V came to 7 bases and at J to 5 bases, leaving 7 bases not matched to a gene. CDR3 length: 14 amino acids. CDR3 sequence (DNA): TGTGCCAGCATCAGCGGGAGTTCCCACAATGAGCAGTTCTTC. This gives the protein CASISGSSHNEQFF.

The chain carries TRBV29-1 and TRBJ2-7; D call uncertain. Germline assignment: CDR1 SQVTM and CDR2 ANQGSEA. V was clipped by 5 bases and J by 6 bases, with 17 bases between them. The CDR3 extends over 13 amino acids. CDR3 protein: CSVLSGSGIEQYF. CDR3 bases: TGCAGCGTTCTTTCTGGATCTGGGATCGAGCAGTACTTC.

This clonotype was detected once. The J gene is TRBJ2-3, the V gene TRBV9; D is uncertain. This CDR3 spans 15 amino acids. Per germline, CDR1 SGDLS and CDR2 YYNGEE. V lost 2 bases and J 5 bases, leaving 15 bases between the germline ends. In nucleotides, the CDR3 is TGTGCCAGCAGCGTCGAGTCGCCGACTGAAGATACGCAGTATTTT. It yields the protein CASSVESPTEDTQYF.

V is TRBV9 and J is TRBJ2-3; D may match TRBD1 or TRBD2 (5 bases each). Germline V gives CDR1 SGDLS, CDR2 YYNGEE. V was shortened by 0 bases and J by 3 bases, with 11 bases between the two germline ends. The CDR3 loop spans 15 amino acids. As DNA, the CDR3 is TGTGCCAGCAGCGTAGATCAGGGACCGACAGATACGCAGTATTTT. Its translation is CASSVDQGPTDTQYF.

This chain connects TRBV7-6 to TRBJ1-5; D is unresolved. V was shortened by 5 bases and J by 4 bases, with 15 bases between the two germline ends. This CDR3 has 15 residues. The germline CDR1 and CDR2 sequences are SGHVS and FNYEAQ. This CDR3 is CASSEQSGRNQPQHF. The CDR3, as DNA: TGTGCCAGCAGCGAACAATCGGGCCGAAATCAGCCCCAGCATTTT.

J is TRBJ2-3 and V is TRBV20-1, with D uncertain. V dropped 1 base and J dropped 1 base, with 15 bases sitting between them. This CDR3 region has 16 residues. Germline CDR1 is DFQATT and CDR2 is SNEGSKA (reference sequence). The CDR3 DNA reads as TGCAGTGCTAGAGGGTCGGTGGCGGCCCGCACAGATACGCAGTATTTT. Protein: CSARGSVAARTDTQYF.

The chain is built from TRBV9 and TRBJ1-1, with D perhaps matching TRBD1 (6 bases). The V and J ends lost 1 base and 5 bases respectively, with 15 bases between them. This CDR3 has 15 amino acids. Germline V gene data show CDR1 as SGDLS and CDR2 as YYNGEE. For the CDR3, the DNA is TGTGCCAGCAGCGTATTGAGTACAGGGATTACTGAAGCTTTCTTT. It codes for CASSVLSTGITEAFF. The variable domain in full, completed from reference TRBV9 and TRBJ1-1, reads DSGVTQTPKHLITATGQRVTLRCSPRSGDLSVYWYQQSLDQGLQFLIQYYNGEERAKGNILERFSAQQFPDLHSELNLSSLELGDSALYFCASSVLSTGITEAFFGQGTRLTVV.

The genes are TRBV7-2 and TRBJ2-7, with D tentatively TRBD2 (6 bases). Germline CDR1 SGHTA, CDR2 FQGNSA. The CDR3 spans 16 residues. The ends were cut back, 1 base at V and 7 bases at J, with 20 bases in the middle. Here the CDR3 reads CASSLVGLDYGNEQYF. DNA for the CDR3: TGTGCCAGCAGCTTAGTCGGGCTGGACTATGGCAATGAGCAGTACTTC. The full variable domain, rest sourced from reference TRBV7-2 and TRBJ2-7, is GAGVSQSPSNKVTEKGKDVELRCDPISGHTALYWYRQSLGQGLEFLIYFQGNSAPDKSGLPSDRFSAERTGGSVSTLTIQRTQQEDSAVYLCASSLVGLDYGNEQYFGPGTRLTVT.

This clonotype has a handful of counts. The rearrangement uses TRBV20-1 and TRBJ2-7; no firm D call. This CDR3 comprises 13 residues. The germline V gene has CDR1 DFQATT and CDR2 SNEGSKA (reference sequence). The V end was cut by 7 bases, the J end by 7 bases, with 20 bases between. CDR3: CSGSLQSQGEQYF. The CDR3 DNA follows: TGCAGTGGCTCCCTCCAGAGTCAAGGGGAGCAGTACTTC.

The rearrangement joins TRBV20-1 to TRBJ2-3; 7 bases are a match to TRBD2. The ends lost 0 bases at V and 5 bases at J; junction bases unmatched: 8. CDR3 length equals 15 residues. Germline V CDR1 and CDR2: DFQATT, SNEGSKA (reference sequence). The CDR3 loop reads CSARDPRGGEDTQYF. The CDR3 coding sequence is TGCAGTGCTAGAGATCCCCGGGGAGGGGAAGATACGCAGTATTTT.

The chain employs TRBV15 and TRBJ2-7; D assignment may be TRBD1 or TRBD2 (6 bases each). This CDR3 contains 15 residues. V was pared by 8 bases and J by 0 bases, with 17 bases between. Germline-derived CDR1 and CDR2 are LNHNV and YYDKDF (reference sequence). The CDR3 coding sequence is TGTGCCACCGCTCGTAGGGGGGTTAGCTCCTACGAGCAGTACTTC. This translates into CATARRGVSSYEQYF.

This chain joins TRBV13 and TRBJ2-5; TRBD1 might be the D (6 bases). TRBJ2-1 matches the DNA end more closely, so the J call is doubtful. This CDR3 comprises 14 residues. Germline CDR1 PRHDT, CDR2 FYEKMQ (reference sequence). The DNA for the CDR3 is TGTGCCAGCAGCTTTTTGACAGGCCAAGAGACCCAGTTCTTC. Its protein is CASSFLTGQETQFF.

This chain connects TRBV4-2 to TRBJ2-1, with 11 bases fitting TRBD2. After removal of 0 bases from V and 3 bases from J, the junction contained 7 bases not matched to a gene. Germline-derived CDR1 and CDR2 are LGHNA and YNFKEQ. CDR3 length: 18 residues. The CDR3 here is CASSQEALAGGVYNEQFF. Written as DNA, the CDR3 is TGTGCCAGCAGCCAAGAAGCTCTAGCGGGGGGCGTCTACAATGAGCAGTTCTTC.

This rearrangement joins TRBV4-1 to TRBJ2-3; 9 nucleotides match TRBD2. The CDR3 consists of 16 residues. Germline trimming cut 1 base from V and 4 bases from J; bases unmatched to any gene: 6. Germline-derived CDR1 and CDR2 are MGHRA and YSYEKL. In DNA form, the CDR3 reads TGCGCCAGCAGCCAAGCCCCTAGCGGGACTCCAGATACGCAGTATTTT. Translated: CASSQAPSGTPDTQYF.